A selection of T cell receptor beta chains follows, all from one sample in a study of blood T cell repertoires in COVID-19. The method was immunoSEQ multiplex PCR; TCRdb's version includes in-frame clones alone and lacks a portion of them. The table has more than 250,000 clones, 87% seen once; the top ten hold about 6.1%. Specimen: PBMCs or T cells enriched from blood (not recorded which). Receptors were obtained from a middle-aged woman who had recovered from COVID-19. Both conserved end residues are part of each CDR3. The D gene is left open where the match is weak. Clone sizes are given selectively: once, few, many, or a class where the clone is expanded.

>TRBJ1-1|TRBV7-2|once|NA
TGTGCCAGCAGCCGCGCCGGGACAATGAACACTGAAGCTTTCTTT
CASSRAGTMNTEAFF
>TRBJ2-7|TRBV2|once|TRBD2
TGTGCCAGCAGTGATTCGGGAGGCTACGAGCAGTACTTC
CASSDSGGYEQYF
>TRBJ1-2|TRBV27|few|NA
TGTGCCAGCAGTTTCAAGCAGGATAACTATGGCTACACCTTC
CASSFKQDNYGYTF
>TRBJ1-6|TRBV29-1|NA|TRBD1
TGCAGCGTTGGGCTGCCAGGGGGATCACCCCTCCACTTT
CSVGLPGGSPLHF
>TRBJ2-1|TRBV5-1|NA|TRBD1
TGCGCCAGCAGACAGGGGAGAGGTAATGAGCAGTTCTTC
CASRQGRGNEQFF
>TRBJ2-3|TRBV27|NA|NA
TGTGCCAGCAGTTTAGGGGGACTGCCTAGCACAGATACGCAGTATTTT
CASSLGGLPSTDTQYF
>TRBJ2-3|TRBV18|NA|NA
TGTGCCAGCTCACGGACAGACACAGATACGCAGTATTTT
CASSRTDTDTQYF
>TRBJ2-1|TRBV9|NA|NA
TGTGCCAGCAGCGTGGGGGCGGGAGCTAGCAATGAGCAGTTCTTC
CASSVGAGASNEQFF
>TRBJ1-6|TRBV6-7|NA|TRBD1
TGTGCCAGCAGTTACTGGGACAGGGAAAATAATTCACCCCTCCACTTT
CASSYWDRENNSPLHF
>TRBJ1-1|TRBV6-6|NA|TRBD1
TGTGCCAGTACAGGGGGCTATACTGAAGCTTTCTTT
CASTGGYTEAFF
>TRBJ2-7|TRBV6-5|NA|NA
TGTGCCAGCAGTAAGCGGGCGCGGCTCGAGCAGTACTTC
CASSKRARLEQYF
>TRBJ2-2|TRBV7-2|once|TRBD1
TGTGCCAGCAGCCCCCAAGGGACAGTTAAGGTCGGGGAGCTGTTTTTT
CASSPQGTVKVGELFF
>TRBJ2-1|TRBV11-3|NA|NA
TGTGCCAGCAGCAAAGGACACTACTCCTACAATGAGCAGTTCTTC
CASSKGHYSYNEQFF
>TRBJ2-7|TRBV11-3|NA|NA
TGTGCCAGCAGCTTAACCCGACAGACCGAGCAGTACTTC
CASSLTRQTEQYF
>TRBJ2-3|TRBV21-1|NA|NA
TGTGCCAGCAGCAAACGTCGGGACAGTTTGAGGAATACGCAGTATTTT
CASSKRRDSLRNTQYF
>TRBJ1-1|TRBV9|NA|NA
TGTGCCAGCAGCGCGGGACACTTGAACACTGAAGCTTTCTTT
CASSAGHLNTEAFF
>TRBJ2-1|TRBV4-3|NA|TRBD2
TGCGCCAGCAGCCAAGTAGCCCCCGGGACTAGCATCCGAAATGAGCAGTTCTTC
CASSQVAPGTSIRNEQFF
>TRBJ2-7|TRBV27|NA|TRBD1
TGTGCCAGCAGTTCAGTGCCACAGGGGACCTACGAGCAGTACTTC
CASSSVPQGTYEQYF
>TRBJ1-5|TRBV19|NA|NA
TGTGCCAGTAGTATAGAGGTCGGAGGGGTAGGGCAGCCCCAGCATTTT
CASSIEVGGVGQPQHF